The 30 T cell receptor beta chains presented below share a single source sample, sequenced in a study of blood T cells in healthy people across ages. A second PCR of about 7 to 12 cycles used a sample-barcoded 5' primer and a J-beta primer mix. TCRdb re-analysed the 5' RACE reads in MiXCR, keeping a single row per CDR3 protein. The table shows 600,000 to 800,000 distinct CDR3 sequences, with 21% occurring only once. The sample consisted of blood. These receptors were taken from a man aged 65 to 85 in good health.

This clonotype has more than one count but fewer than ten. The chain has TRBV7-9 and TRBJ2-3; 9 bases fit TRBD2. The CDR3 covers 15 residues. The trim removed 5 bases at V and 2 bases at J, leaving 5 bases unmatched. The germline CDR1 and CDR2 sequences are SEHNR and FQNEAQ (reference sequence). The CDR3 region has the DNA TGTGCCAGCAGCGCCCTAGCGGGACTCACAGATACGCAGTATTTT. As protein: CASSALAGLTDTQYF.

V usage is TRBV7-6 and J usage is TRBJ2-2; 11 bases are shared with TRBD2. There are 16 residues in the CDR3. Germline V gene lookup returns CDR1 SGHVS and CDR2 FNYEAQ. J lost 4 bases, V lost 5 bases, and 6 bases had no gene match. CDR3 DNA: TGTGCCAGCAGCCGTCTAGCGGGAGGTGTCACCGGGGAGCTGTTTTTT. Its translation is CASSRLAGGVTGELFF.

Comments on this clonotype: The germline gene is not matched at one end of the junction; a read error may be the cause. The chain is built from TRBV7-9 and TRBJ1-1, with D possibly being TRBD1 (6 bases). CDR3 length: 15 amino acids. Looked up from germline, CDR1 is SEHNR and CDR2 is FQNEAQ (reference sequence). CDR3 nucleotide sequence: TGTGCCGGCAGCGTGTCAGGGGTGGGGAACACTGAAGCTTTCTTT. Translating gives CAGSVSGVGNTEAFF. The full variable domain, in which reference TRBV7-9 and TRBJ1-1 provide the parts outside the CDR3, is DTGVSQNPRHKITKRGQNVTFRCDPISEHNRLYWYRQTLGQGPEFLTYFQNEAQLEKSRLLSDRFSAERPKGSFSTLEIQRTEQGDSAMYLCAGSVSGVGNTEAFFGQGTRLTVV.

This clonotype was found a few times. V and J are TRBV27 and TRBJ2-5; TRBD2 matches 8 bases. Germline CDR1 MNHEY, CDR2 SMNVEV (reference sequence). Trimming cost V 5 bases and J 5 bases; bases outside gene matches: 7. This CDR3 region has 14 residues. This CDR3 reads CASSPREGEETQYF. Here the CDR3 DNA reads TGTGCCAGCAGTCCACGGGAGGGCGAGGAGACCCAGTACTTC.

This chain joins TRBV7-9 and TRBJ1-2; perhaps TRBD1 as D (5 bases). The CDR3 covers 13 residues. Germline V lookup: CDR1 SEHNR, CDR2 FQNEAQ (reference sequence). Trimming removed 11 bases from V and 7 bases from J, with 20 bases in between. The CDR3 nucleotides are TGTGCCTTCGCGGACCAGGGAGGCTCTGGCTACACCTTC. This gives the protein CAFADQGGSGYTF.

This clonotype was seen a few times. The chain couples TRBV9 to TRBJ2-7; D remains ambiguous. Trimming removed 0 bases at V and 2 bases at J, with 9 bases between. This CDR3 comprises 14 residues. Germline CDR1 reads SGDLS; CDR2 reads YYNGEE. The CDR3 here is CASSVGTRPYEQYF. The CDR3 region has the DNA TGTGCCAGCAGCGTAGGTACTCGCCCCTACGAGCAGTACTTC.

This clonotype was seen only a few times. The chain joins TRBV7-9 to TRBJ2-7; the match to TRBD2 covers 7 bases. V dropped 5 bases and J dropped 4; count of bases not matched to a gene: 14. This CDR3 spans 16 amino acids. Germline loops: CDR1 SEHNR, CDR2 FQNEAQ (reference sequence). The CDR3 sequence is CASSLALYGGSYEQYF. The CDR3 DNA reads TGTGCCAGCAGCCTTGCTTTGTATGGCGGGAGTTACGAGCAGTACTTC.

In its sample, this clonotype was seen a few times. The CDR3 nucleotides read TGTGCCAGCAGTACCCCGCGGGGGAGGACCTACGAGCAGTACTTC. Its protein is CASSTPRGRTYEQYF. The rearrangement links TRBV27 to TRBJ2-7; 7 bases align to TRBD2. CDR3 length equals 15 residues. Germline V CDR1 and CDR2: MNHEY, SMNVEV (reference sequence). With V trimmed by 5 bases and J by 2 bases, 9 bases remained unmatched.

This sequence joins TRBV29-1 and TRBJ2-5; 7 bases fit TRBD1. V dropped 7 bases and J dropped 2; count of bases not matched to a gene: 7. CDR1 is SQVTM, CDR2 ANQGSEA, per germline. This CDR3 is built from 13 residues. The chain's CDR3 is CSAQRGQQETQYF. Here the CDR3 DNA reads TGCAGCGCACAAAGGGGACAGCAAGAGACCCAGTACTTC. The full variable domain, in which reference TRBV29-1 and TRBJ2-5 provide the parts outside the CDR3, is SAVISQKPSRDICQRGTSLTIQCQVDSQVTMMFWYRQQPGQSLTLIATANQGSEATYESGFVIDKFPISRPNLTFSTLTVSNMSPEDSSIYLCSAQRGQQETQYFGPGTRLLVL.

J is TRBJ2-4 and V is TRBV20-1; TRBD1 aligns across 11 bases. With 3 bases clipped from V and 9 bases from J, the junction kept 4 bases outside the gene matches. The CDR3 length is 13 residues. Looked up from germline, CDR1 is DFQATT and CDR2 is SNEGSKA (reference sequence). The CDR3 region has the DNA TGCAGTGCTAGGGGGGACAGGGGGTCCATTCAGTACTTC. This gives the protein CSARGDRGSIQYF.

The chain couples TRBV29-1 to TRBJ2-3; 11 bases match TRBD1. The V gene's germline CDR1 is SQVTM and CDR2 ANQGSEA. The CDR3 is made up of 13 amino acids. V was clipped by 4 bases and J by 5 bases; unmatched bases: 2. This CDR3 reads CSVGTGGRDTQYF. In DNA, the CDR3 is TGCAGCGTTGGGACAGGGGGCAGAGATACGCAGTATTTT.

This clonotype was detected ten times or more. The J gene is TRBJ2-1, the V gene TRBV6-5; 10 bases match TRBD2. The CDR3 is 14 amino acids. Germline V gene data show CDR1 as MNHEY and CDR2 as SVGAGI. With V trimmed by 5 bases and J by 5 bases, 3 bases remained unmatched. For the CDR3, the DNA is TGTGCCAGCAGTAATCTAGCGGGGGACAATGAGCAGTTCTTC. Protein product: CASSNLAGDNEQFF.

This clonotype was counted a few times. J is TRBJ2-2 and V is TRBV18; TRBD2 might be the D (7 bases). Trimming shortened V by 3 bases and J by 7 bases, and 12 bases separated the two germline ends. CDR3 length equals 14 residues. Per germline, CDR1 KGHSH and CDR2 LQKENI. The CDR3 region is CASSPLGGLGELFF. The CDR3 DNA reads as TGTGCCAGCTCACCCCTCGGGGGGCTCGGGGAGCTGTTTTTT.

This clonotype was found a few times. The rearrangement links TRBV5-1 to TRBJ2-2; D gene unclear. Trimming took 0 bases from V and 0 from J, leaving 6 bases between them. Germline V CDR1 and CDR2: SGHRS, YFSETQ. CDR3 length equals 15 residues. CDR3 sequence (DNA): TGCGCCAGCAGCTTGGAACTTTCGAACACCGGGGAGCTGTTTTTT. This gives the protein CASSLELSNTGELFF.

This clonotype turned up a few times. V usage is TRBV9 and J usage is TRBJ2-1, with D perhaps being TRBD1 or TRBD2 (5 bases each). V lost 7 bases, J lost 8 bases, and 7 bases lay in between. This CDR3 contains 10 residues. The germline V gene has CDR1 SGDLS and CDR2 YYNGEE. The CDR3, as DNA: TGTGCCAGCGGGGGACATGAGCAGTTCTTC. It specifies CASGGHEQFF. The entire variable domain, with the rest obtained from reference TRBV9 and TRBJ2-1, is as follows: DSGVTQTPKHLITATGQRVTLRCSPRSGDLSVYWYQQSLDQGLQFLIQYYNGEERAKGNILERFSAQQFPDLHSELNLSSLELGDSALYFCASGGHEQFFGPGTRLTVL.

The chain recombines TRBV5-6 with TRBJ2-7, with 7 bases identical to TRBD2. V was clipped by 2 bases and J by 4 bases; unmatched bases: 12. Germline values: CDR1 SGHDT, CDR2 YYEEEE. CDR3 length: 16 residues. In DNA form, the CDR3 reads TGTGCCAGCAGCTTTAGAGCGGCGGGAGCCTTTTACGAGCAGTACTTC. Protein: CASSFRAAGAFYEQYF.

This rearrangement joins TRBV28 to TRBJ2-4, with TRBD1 matching 10 bases. V shed 5 bases, J shed 2 bases, and the junction held 6 bases outside the gene matches. CDR1 MDHEN and CDR2 SYDVKM come from the germline V gene. The CDR3 is made up of 16 amino acids. CDR3 protein: CASSPWTGGTKNIQYF. For the CDR3, the DNA is TGTGCCAGCAGTCCCTGGACAGGGGGGACCAAAAACATTCAGTACTTC.

This clonotype was picked up a small number of times. V and J are TRBV18 and TRBJ2-5, with TRBD1 matching 7 bases. Per the germline V gene, CDR1 is KGHSH and CDR2 is LQKENI. The CDR3 is 13 residues long. J gave up 5 bases and V 2 bases, and 2 bases lay outside the gene matches. This chain's CDR3 is CASSPYRGETQYF. The CDR3, as DNA: TGTGCCAGCTCACCATACAGGGGCGAGACCCAGTACTTC.

The chain has TRBV20-1 and TRBJ2-5; D is uncertain. Trimming removed 6 bases at V and 5 bases at J, with 10 bases between. Looked up from germline, CDR1 is DFQATT and CDR2 is SNEGSKA (reference sequence). The CDR3 extends over 11 amino acids. Here the CDR3 reads CSAPVPETQYF. CDR3 sequence (DNA): TGCAGTGCCCCCGTACCCGAGACCCAGTACTTC.

The chain couples TRBV6-4 to TRBJ1-3; D is undetermined. CDR1 and CDR2 (germline): MRHNA, SNTAGT. The CDR3 totals 16 residues. V was clipped by 3 bases and J by 0 bases, with 12 bases between them. CDR3 amino acids: CASSENAASSGNTIYF. CDR3 sequence (DNA): TGTGCCAGCAGTGAAAACGCAGCCTCCTCTGGAAACACCATATATTTT.

The V and J genes are TRBV19 and TRBJ2-1; D may be TRBD2 (5 bases). Germline V gene data show CDR1 as LNHDA and CDR2 as SQIVND (reference sequence). The CDR3 sequence is 15 residues long. V dropped 0 bases and J dropped 5 bases, with 11 bases sitting between them. The chain's CDR3 is CASSIDQRPNNEQFF. The CDR3 coding sequence is TGTGCCAGTAGTATAGATCAGCGGCCAAACAATGAGCAGTTCTTC.

V is TRBV20-1 and J is TRBJ2-7; D unresolved. This CDR3 contains 12 residues. Trimming removed 3 bases from V and 2 bases from J, with 8 bases in between. CDR1 and CDR2 from the germline V gene are DFQATT and SNEGSKA (reference sequence). The CDR3 is CSASARTYEQYF. The CDR3 nucleotides are TGCAGTGCTAGCGCCAGAACCTACGAGCAGTACTTC.

To note about this clonotype: At one boundary the junction diverges from the germline segment, which might be a read error. The chain uses TRBV6-2 or TRBV6-3 and TRBJ2-3; D is unresolved. Germline V gene lookup returns CDR1 MNHEY and CDR2 SVGEGT. The CDR3 has 12 residues. The CDR3 coding sequence is TGTGCCTGCAGTCTACAAACAGATACGCAGTATTTT. Amino acids: CACSLQTDTQYF.

This clonotype occurred a few times. The rearrangement links TRBV7-9 to TRBJ2-5; TRBD1 matches at 8 bases. Per the germline V gene, CDR1 is SEHNR and CDR2 is FQNEAQ (reference sequence). Trimming took 6 bases from V and 3 from J; bases not matched to a gene: 6. This CDR3 comprises 14 residues. Here the CDR3 reads CASRTDRVKETQYF. CDR3 nucleotide sequence: TGTGCCAGCAGGACGGACAGGGTCAAAGAGACCCAGTACTTC.

This clonotype was counted only a few times. The chain recombines TRBV27 with TRBJ2-1; no firm D call. Judging by the DNA end, TRBJ2-5 fits better; the J call may be wrong. Looked up from germline, CDR1 is MNHEY and CDR2 is SMNVEV (reference sequence). The CDR3 is 13 amino acids. The CDR3 reads CASSTRIQETQYF. For the CDR3, the DNA is TGTGCCAGCAGCACCCGGATACAAGAGACCCAGTACTTC.

V usage is TRBV29-1 and J usage is TRBJ1-5, with 7 bases fitting TRBD1. Germline assignment: CDR1 SQVTM and CDR2 ANQGSEA. This CDR3 comprises 13 residues. V was clipped by 6 bases and J by 3 bases; unmatched bases: 5. The CDR3 DNA sequence: TGCAGCGTCTCGACAGGGTTCAATCAGCCCCAGCATTTT. It specifies CSVSTGFNQPQHF.

The chain uses TRBV5-1 and TRBJ1-5, with D tentatively TRBD1 (6 bases). V lost 0 bases to trimming and J lost 0 bases, with 19 bases between them. The CDR3 extends over 19 amino acids. Germline-derived CDR1 and CDR2 are SGHRS and YFSETQ. CDR3: CASSLASTGRGLSNQPQHF. CDR3 bases: TGCGCCAGCAGCTTGGCCAGTACAGGGAGAGGACTTAGCAATCAGCCCCAGCATTTT.

This clonotype occurred once. The chain combines TRBV3-1 with TRBJ2-7, with D unclear. Germline V gene sequence: CDR1 LGHDT, CDR2 YNNKEL (reference sequence). This CDR3 is built from 14 residues. Trimming stripped 0 bases from V and 3 bases from J, with 9 bases between. CDR3 region: CASSQDPISYEQYF. CDR3 coding DNA: TGTGCCAGCAGCCAAGATCCAATTAGCTACGAGCAGTACTTC.

This chain uses TRBV4-3 with TRBJ1-1; a weak D match, TRBD1 (6 bases). This CDR3 spans 17 amino acids. V lost 0 bases and J 1 base, leaving 15 bases between the germline ends. Per the germline V gene, CDR1 is LGHNA and CDR2 is YSLEER. CDR3 sequence: CASSQDLSGHPNTEAFF. In DNA form, the CDR3 reads TGCGCCAGCAGCCAAGATCTCTCGGGACATCCGAACACTGAAGCTTTCTTT.

This clonotype was recorded a few times. The V gene is TRBV11-2, the J gene TRBJ2-5, with D unclear. The CDR3 is made up of 13 amino acids. V was trimmed by 0 bases and J by 11 bases, leaving 13 bases between them. Germline V gene sequence: CDR1 SGHAT, CDR2 FQNNGV. The CDR3, as DNA: TGTGCCAGCAGCTTAGAGCGGTCCTCCGGGCAGTACTTC. Translation: CASSLERSSGQYF. Filled out from reference TRBV11-2 and TRBJ2-5, the complete variable domain reads EAGVAQSPRYKIIEKRQSVAFWCNPISGHATLYWYQQILGQGPKLLIQFQNNGVVDDSQLPKDRFSAERLKGVDSTLKIQPAKLEDSAVYLCASSLERSSGQYFGPGTRLLVL.